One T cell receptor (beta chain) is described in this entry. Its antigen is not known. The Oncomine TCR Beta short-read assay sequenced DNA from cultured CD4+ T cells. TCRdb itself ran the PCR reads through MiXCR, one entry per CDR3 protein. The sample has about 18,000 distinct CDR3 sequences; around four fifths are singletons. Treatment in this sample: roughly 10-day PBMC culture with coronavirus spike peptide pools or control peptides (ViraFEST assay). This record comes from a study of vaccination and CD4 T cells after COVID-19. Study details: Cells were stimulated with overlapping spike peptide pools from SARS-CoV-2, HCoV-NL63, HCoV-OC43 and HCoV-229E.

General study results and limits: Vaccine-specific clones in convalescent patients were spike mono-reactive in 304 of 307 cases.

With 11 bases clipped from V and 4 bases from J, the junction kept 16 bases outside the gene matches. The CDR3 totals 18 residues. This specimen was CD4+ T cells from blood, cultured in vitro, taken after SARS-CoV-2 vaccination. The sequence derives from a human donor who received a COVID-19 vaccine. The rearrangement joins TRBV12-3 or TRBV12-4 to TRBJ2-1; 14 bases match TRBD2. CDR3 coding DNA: TGTGCCTCCCAGTTTAGGGGACTAGCGGGGGCTAGTTACAATGAGCAGTTCTTC. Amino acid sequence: CASQFRGLAGASYNEQFF.